One TCR beta chain is described in this entry. Germline CDR1 is MNHEY and CDR2 is SVGAGI. This CDR3 is 13 amino acids long. Trimming cost V 5 bases and J 8 bases; bases outside gene matches: 6. The data derive from a study of blood T cell repertoires in COVID-19. The overall study: Samples came from the United States, Italy and Spain, spanning acute and convalescent COVID-19. Sources were T cells, B-cell-depleted T cells, or PBMCs; the material itself was cDNA or gDNA.

Generated by immunoSEQ multiplex PCR, the TCRdb table keeps only in-frame clones and is missing some. The repertoire holds 200,000 to 250,000 clones, almost 85% seen once, with under 2% in the top ten. This clonotype originated in a woman of 80 years or more with acute or convalescent COVID-19. The genes are TRBV6-5 and TRBJ1-2; 9 nucleotides agree with TRBD1. The sequencing sample was made of peripheral blood. The CDR3 DNA is TGTGCCAGCAGTCGCCGACAGGGGGTAGGCTACACCTTC. Its protein is CASSRRQGVGYTF.